The 22 T cell receptor beta chains given below trace back to one sample, sequenced in a study of T cell repertoires in cytomegalovirus infection (dated by TCRdb to about 2019). The instrument was an Illumina HiSeq 1500. Through fastp at Q25 and MiXCR, TCRdb rebuilt clones from the public reads, retaining in-frame beta chains. Rows matching on CDR3 protein sequence are summarized as one entry with the most common DNA and genes. The sample contains roughly 280,000 distinct CDR3 sequences, 8% to 9.5% of them found a single time. The ten largest account for about 15% of the sample. The sample was PBMCs. These receptors originate from a human donor in good health (CMV status not recorded). Some clones in this sample may be carry-over from other donors' samples.

CDR3 loop: CASSVGLGVGEQFF. CDR3 nucleotide sequence: TGTGCCAGCAGCGTAGGCCTAGGGGTGGGTGAGCAGTTCTTC. This sequence joins TRBV9 and TRBJ2-1; possible D gene TRBD1, 5 bases. Germline V gene data show CDR1 as SGDLS and CDR2 as YYNGEE. The V end was cut by 0 bases, the J end by 9 bases, with 13 bases between. This CDR3 is 14 amino acids long.

This clonotype has a count of ten or more. V usage is TRBV6-5 and J usage is TRBJ1-1; 7 nucleotides match TRBD1. The CDR3 extends over 16 amino acids. The germline CDR1 and CDR2 sequences are MNHEY and SVGAGI. The V segment lost 2 bases and the J segment 2 bases; nucleotides outside the gene matches: 8. The CDR3 region has the DNA TGTGCCAGCAGTTACCACCACAGGGGAACAAACACTGAAGCTTTCTTT. It yields the protein CASSYHHRGTNTEAFF.

This rearrangement joins TRBV20-1 to TRBJ1-2; D remains ambiguous. Germline CDR1 DFQATT, CDR2 SNEGSKA (reference sequence). This CDR3 has 11 residues. Between the trimmed V and J ends, which lost 5 bases and 4 bases, there was a span of 8 bases. DNA for the CDR3: TGCAGTGCTGGAGGGTCCTATGGCTACACCTTC. Translation: CSAGGSYGYTF.

This clonotype was counted ten times or more. The chain is built from TRBV7-2 and TRBJ2-7, with D tentatively TRBD1 (7 bases). V dropped 1 base and J dropped 6 bases, with 19 bases sitting between them. CDR1 SGHTA and CDR2 FQGNSA come from the germline V gene. The CDR3 is 16 amino acids. The DNA for the CDR3 is TGTGCCAGCAGCTTAGGACAGGGAGGCTTAGGTGGCGAGCAGTACTTC. It translates to CASSLGQGGLGGEQYF.

This clonotype was picked up many times. The CDR3 loop reads CASSYSPGEGVGANVLTF. Written as DNA, the CDR3 is TGTGCCAGCAGTTACTCTCCGGGAGAAGGCGTTGGGGCCAACGTCCTGACTTTC. This rearrangement joins TRBV6-2 or TRBV6-3 to TRBJ2-6; D possibly corresponds to TRBD2 (6 bases). The V gene's germline CDR1 is MNHEY and CDR2 SVGEGT. CDR3 length: 18 amino acids. V was cut by 0 bases and J by 3 bases, with 15 bases left in between.

This clonotype has a handful of counts. The chain combines TRBV9 with TRBJ2-7; D unresolved. The CDR3 sequence is 11 residues long. CDR1 is SGDLS and CDR2 is YYNGEE in the germline V gene. Trimming pared 4 bases from V and 5 bases from J, leaving 7 bases between. The CDR3 region is CASSTVDEQYF. The CDR3 region has the DNA TGTGCCAGCAGCACGGTGGACGAGCAGTACTTC. Using reference TRBV9 and TRBJ2-7 for the parts outside the CDR3, the full variable domain is DSGVTQTPKHLITATGQRVTLRCSPRSGDLSVYWYQQSLDQGLQFLIQYYNGEERAKGNILERFSAQQFPDLHSELNLSSLELGDSALYFCASSTVDEQYFGPGTRLTVT.

This clonotype occurred many times. The J gene is TRBJ2-3, the V gene TRBV7-2; D not resolved. This CDR3 is built from 15 residues. V dropped 1 base and J dropped 4 bases, with 12 bases sitting between them. Germline-derived CDR1 and CDR2 are SGHTA and FQGNSA. CDR3: CASSLVGLVPDTQYF. The CDR3 DNA is TGTGCCAGCAGCTTAGTAGGGCTAGTGCCAGATACGCAGTATTTT.

This clonotype was counted at least ten times. This chain uses TRBV7-2 with TRBJ2-1; D unclear. The germline V gene encodes CDR1 SGHTA and CDR2 FQGNSA. V gave up 1 base and J gave up 7 bases, with 11 bases separating them. The CDR3 is made up of 14 amino acids. The CDR3 here is CASSLESRPNEQFF. In DNA, the CDR3 is TGTGCCAGCAGCTTAGAGTCTAGGCCTAATGAGCAGTTCTTC.

In its sample, this clonotype was seen a few times. V is TRBV20-1 and J is TRBJ2-7; possibly TRBD1 for D (6 bases). Trimming shortened V by 0 bases and J by 0 bases, and 15 bases separated the two germline ends. Germline values: CDR1 DFQATT, CDR2 SNEGSKA (reference sequence). CDR3 length: 16 residues. CDR3 sequence reads: CSARDSGTTSSYEQYF. CDR3 in DNA: TGCAGTGCTAGAGATAGTGGGACAACGAGCTCCTACGAGCAGTACTTC.

This clonotype was recorded many times. V and J are TRBV11-2 and TRBJ2-5; no clear D. The germline gives CDR1 SGHAT, CDR2 FQNNGV. The CDR3 totals 12 residues. V lost 4 bases and J lost 4, with 7 bases in between. The CDR3 coding sequence is TGTGCCAGCAGCTCCCTCTCAGAGACCCAGTACTTC. Translation: CASSSLSETQYF. Drawing the rest from reference TRBV11-2 and TRBJ2-5, the complete variable domain is EAGVAQSPRYKIIEKRQSVAFWCNPISGHATLYWYQQILGQGPKLLIQFQNNGVVDDSQLPKDRFSAERLKGVDSTLKIQPAKLEDSAVYLCASSSLSETQYFGPGTRLLVL.

The chain links TRBV7-3 to TRBJ1-2, with 7 bases aligning to TRBD1. In germline, CDR1 is SGHTA, CDR2 FQGTGA. This CDR3 has 15 amino acids. The V segment lost 2 bases and the J segment 1 base; nucleotides outside the gene matches: 4. CDR3 protein: CASSLVTGNNYGYTF. The DNA for the CDR3 is TGTGCCAGCAGCTTAGTGACAGGGAATAACTATGGCTACACCTTC.

Notes on this clonotype: A single base separates this from a much larger clone, so it may be a read error. The V and J genes are TRBV19 and TRBJ1-1, with 8 bases lining up with TRBD1. The CDR3 is 14 amino acids. Germline-derived CDR1 and CDR2 are LNHDA and SQIVND (reference sequence). Here the CDR3 reads CASKDRERNTEALF. The CDR3 nucleotides read TGTGCCAGTAAGGACAGGGAGCGGAACACTGAAGCTCTCTTT.

This clonotype was counted many times. The chain recombines TRBV7-2 with TRBJ2-3; D gene uncertain. From germline, CDR1 is SGHTA and CDR2 FQGNSA. V lost 5 bases and J 0 bases, leaving 12 bases between the germline ends. The CDR3 loop spans 15 amino acids. The CDR3 protein is CASSQQVSSTDTQYF. CDR3 nucleotides: TGTGCCAGCAGCCAGCAGGTGTCTAGCACAGATACGCAGTATTTT.

This clonotype was counted a few times. This rearrangement joins TRBV12-3 or TRBV12-4 to TRBJ1-4, with a possible D match to TRBD1 (5 bases). CDR3 length: 13 amino acids. V lost 4 bases and J lost 8, with 11 bases in between. The DNA for the CDR3 is TGTGCCAGCAGTTGGGGGGTTGGGGAAAAACTGTTTTTT. Protein sequence: CASSWGVGEKLFF.

This clonotype was seen only a few times. The rearrangement joins TRBV10-3 to TRBJ1-1, with TRBD1 matching 7 bases. CDR3 length equals 14 residues. CDR1 is ENHRY, CDR2 SYGVKD, per germline. V shed 4 bases and J 5 bases; nucleotides not matched to a gene: 7. CDR3 in amino acids: CAISGAGGGTEAFF. The CDR3 region has the DNA TGTGCCATCAGTGGGGCAGGGGGAGGAACTGAAGCTTTCTTT.

This clonotype has only a few counts. The chain has TRBV12-3 or TRBV12-4 and TRBJ1-6, with D unclear. This CDR3 contains 15 residues. The V end was cut by 2 bases, the J end by 4 bases, with 9 bases between. The CDR3 sequence is CASSLSAKYNSPLHF. DNA of the CDR3: TGTGCCAGCAGTTTAAGCGCCAAATATAATTCACCCCTCCACTTT.

The V call is TRBV2, the J call TRBJ1-1, with D perhaps matching TRBD1 (5 bases). The CDR3 contains 15 residues. The germline V gene has CDR1 SNHLY and CDR2 FYNNEI. Trimming removed 3 bases at V and 4 bases at J, with 15 bases between. The chain's CDR3 is CASSDFAGPGTEAFF. The CDR3 nucleotides are TGTGCCAGCAGTGATTTCGCGGGGCCAGGCACTGAAGCTTTCTTT.

In its sample, this clonotype was seen many times. The CDR3 region has the DNA TGCAGTGCTCCGTCCGGGACTAGCGGGAGTATGAAGACCCAGTACTTC. It encodes CSAPSGTSGSMKTQYF. V gene TRBV20-1 combines with J gene TRBJ2-5; 14 bases align to TRBD2. Germline V gene lookup returns CDR1 DFQATT and CDR2 SNEGSKA (reference sequence). The CDR3 contains 16 residues. The V gene end was trimmed by 5 bases and the J gene end by 6 bases; junction bases not matched to a gene: 11.

Concerning this clonotype itself: At one of its ends the junction is not consistent with the germline gene, which may arise from a read error. The chain combines TRBV6-8 with TRBJ1-5; 7 bases agree with TRBD1. Germline lookup yields CDR1 MNHGY and CDR2 SAAAGT. This CDR3 comprises 17 residues. In DNA form, the CDR3 reads TGTGCCAGCAGTCTCTCCGGGACAGAAGCCAGCAATCAGCCCCGGCATTTT. Protein: CASSLSGTEASNQPRHF.

V gene TRBV19 combines with J gene TRBJ2-7; TRBD2 is a possible D gene (5 bases). CDR1 is LNHDA, CDR2 SQIVND, per germline (reference sequence). This CDR3 is 13 amino acids long. Trimming stripped 6 bases from V and 3 bases from J, with 12 bases between. In DNA form, the CDR3 reads TGTGCCAGTAGCCAAAACCGGGGCTACGAGCAGTACTTC. It yields the protein CASSQNRGYEQYF. Combining the CDR3 with reference TRBV19 and TRBJ2-7 gives the whole variable domain DGGITQSPKYLFRKEGQNVTLSCEQNLNHDAMYWYRQDPGQGLRLIYYSQIVNDFQKGDIAEGYSVSREKKESFPLTVTSAQKNPTAFYLCASSQNRGYEQYFGPGTRLTVT.

This clonotype was counted ten times or more. CDR3 coding DNA: TGTGCCAGCAGCGTCCCCGGGGGGTCTGGGGCCAACGTCCTGACTTTC. This gives the protein CASSVPGGSGANVLTF. The chain combines TRBV7-2 with TRBJ2-6; 7 nucleotides agree with TRBD2. Trimming took 5 bases from V and 1 from J; bases not matched to a gene: 5. The germline gives CDR1 SGHTA, CDR2 FQGNSA. The CDR3 has 16 amino acids.

This chain uses TRBV6-2 or TRBV6-3 with TRBJ1-6; D call uncertain. The CDR3 length is 11 residues. Trimming stripped 5 bases from V and 15 bases from J, with 11 bases between. CDR1 and CDR2 (germline): MNHEY, SVGEGT. The CDR3, as DNA: TGTGCCAGCAGTAAGGACCGCCACCTCCACTTT. Encoded protein: CASSKDRHLHF.